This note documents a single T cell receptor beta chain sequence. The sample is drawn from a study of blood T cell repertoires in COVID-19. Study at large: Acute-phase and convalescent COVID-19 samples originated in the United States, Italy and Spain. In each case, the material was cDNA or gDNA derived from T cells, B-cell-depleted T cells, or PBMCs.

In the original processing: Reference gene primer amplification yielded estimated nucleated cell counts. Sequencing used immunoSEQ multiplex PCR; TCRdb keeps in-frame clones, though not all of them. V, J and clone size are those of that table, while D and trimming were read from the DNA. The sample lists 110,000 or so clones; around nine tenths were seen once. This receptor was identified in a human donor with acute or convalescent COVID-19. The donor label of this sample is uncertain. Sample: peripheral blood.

CDR3 DNA sequence: TGTGCCAGCAGGGCTAAAGCGTACCAAGAGACCCAGTACTTC. Its translation is CASRAKAYQETQYF. This chain links TRBV6-5 with TRBJ2-5; no definite D call. Trimming removed 6 bases from V and 0 bases from J, with 11 bases in between. CDR1 is MNHEY, CDR2 SVGAGI, per germline. The CDR3 is 14 residues long.